This TCR beta chain was observed in a study of cytomegalovirus exposure and HLA in healthy donors. Regarding the study as a whole: In all likelihood, a cluster of highly shared sequence variants was a sequencing artifact. Many donors shared some public TCRs, even though most TCR sequences were rare.

The PCR was carried out with 60 Vbeta primers and 13 Jbeta primers. Profiled with immunoSEQ multiplex PCR; TCRdb holds only in-frame clones, not every one. The sample carries around 130,000 clones, approximately 75% recorded once. This clone was seen more than once but under ten times. Its target is not known. This CDR3 comprises 15 residues. V lost 6 bases and J lost 4; bases outside the gene matches: 14. Germline assignment: CDR1 SQVTM and CDR2 ANQGSEA. This TCR was recovered from a man in his forties in good health and CMV-seronegative. This chain joins TRBV29-1 and TRBJ1-2, with 7 bases fitting TRBD1. Sequencing was carried out using PBMCs. CDR3 nucleotides: TGCAGCGTAGATCCGGGACAGTCTGGGGTCTATGGCTACACCTTC. The encoded protein is CSVDPGQSGVYGYTF.